Below are 18 T cell receptor beta chains sequenced from a single sample in a study of T cell responses to AZD1222 COVID-19 vaccine. Sequencing was performed with immunoSEQ multiplex PCR; in TCRdb, only in-frame clones are kept and a portion is missing. This sample has 95,000 to 100,000 clones, with roughly 90% found just once. The specimen comprised peripheral blood, sampled 28 days after the second AZD1222 dose. Receptors were obtained from an adult who received the AZD1222 COVID-19 vaccine.

This chain connects TRBV28 to TRBJ1-2; 7 positions agree with TRBD1. After removal of 7 bases from V and 4 bases from J, the junction contained 12 bases not matched to a gene. The CDR3 extends over 15 amino acids. Looked up from germline, CDR1 is MDHEN and CDR2 is SYDVKM. The CDR3 DNA is TGTGCCAGCACCCCTGGAGGGGGCAGCTTCTATGGCTACACCTTC. It specifies CASTPGGGSFYGYTF.

J is TRBJ1-1 and V is TRBV10-2, with D perhaps matching TRBD1 (6 bases). Germline V lookup: CDR1 WSHSY, CDR2 SAAADI. Trimming cost V 8 bases and J 4 bases, with 14 bases left between them. CDR3 size: 13 residues. The CDR3 sequence is CASWGGQGTEAFF. CDR3 in DNA: TGCGCCAGCTGGGGGGGGCAAGGCACTGAAGCTTTCTTT.

This clone was seen a single time. The chain has TRBV7-2 and TRBJ2-5; 7 nucleotides agree with TRBD2. The CDR3 sequence is 15 residues long. Germline V gene data show CDR1 as SGHTA and CDR2 as FQGNSA. The trim removed 2 bases at V and 3 bases at J, leaving 6 bases unmatched. CDR3 residues: CASSLYDLAEETQYF. In DNA form, the CDR3 reads TGTGCCAGCAGCTTATATGATCTAGCGGAAGAGACCCAGTACTTC. The variable domain in full, completed from reference TRBV7-2 and TRBJ2-5, reads GAGVSQSPSNKVTEKGKDVELRCDPISGHTALYWYRQSLGQGLEFLIYFQGNSAPDKSGLPSDRFSAERTGGSVSTLTIQRTQQEDSAVYLCASSLYDLAEETQYFGPGTRLLVL.

This chain links TRBV19 with TRBJ1-1; D not resolved. The germline V gene encodes CDR1 LNHDA and CDR2 SQIVND (reference sequence). This CDR3 contains 14 residues. The V and J ends lost 5 bases and 7 bases respectively, with 17 bases between them. Here the CDR3 reads CASSDSPRRFEAFF. CDR3 DNA: TGTGCCAGTAGTGACTCCCCGCGGAGATTTGAAGCTTTCTTT.

This sequence joins TRBV7-8 and TRBJ1-5, with 7 positions matching TRBD1. Germline CDR1 and CDR2: SGHVS and FQNEAQ. The CDR3 is 14 amino acids. V shed 5 bases and J 7 bases; nucleotides not matched to a gene: 8. CDR3: CASSPTGLQQPQHF. The CDR3 DNA reads TGTGCCAGCAGCCCGACAGGGCTCCAACAGCCCCAGCATTTT.

This chain links TRBV28 with TRBJ1-4, with D unclear. The V and J ends lost 2 bases and 8 bases respectively, with 12 bases between them. The CDR3 has 14 amino acids. Per the germline V gene, CDR1 is MDHEN and CDR2 is SYDVKM. The CDR3: CASSLDPRREKLFF. DNA of the CDR3: TGTGCCAGCAGTTTAGACCCGAGACGCGAAAAACTGTTTTTT.

V and J are TRBV18 and TRBJ2-1; D is undetermined. V was shortened by 6 bases and J by 4 bases, with 16 bases between the two germline ends. Looked up from germline, CDR1 is KGHSH and CDR2 is LQKENI. The CDR3 contains 15 residues. The CDR3 DNA sequence: TGTGCCAGCTCTTACAGTCGGGTCCCGTACAATGAGCAGTTCTTC. This gives the protein CASSYSRVPYNEQFF.

The chain is built from TRBV15 and TRBJ2-3, with TRBD2 as a possible D gene (6 bases). The length of the CDR3 is 13 residues. From germline, CDR1 is LNHNV and CDR2 YYDKDF (reference sequence). The V end was cut by 6 bases, the J end by 5 bases, with 12 bases between. This CDR3 reads CATRNSGGDTQYF. CDR3 nucleotide sequence: TGTGCCACCAGAAATAGCGGAGGAGATACGCAGTATTTT. The full variable domain, rest sourced from reference TRBV15 and TRBJ2-3, is DAMVIQNPRYQVTQFGKPVTLSCSQTLNHNVMYWYQQKSSQAPKLLFHYYDKDFNNEADTPDNFQSRRPNTSFCFLDIRSPGLGDTAMYLCATRNSGGDTQYFGPGTRLTVL.

Concerning this clone: The junction departs from the called germline gene at one end, perhaps through a read error. CDR3 sequence: CASSNSWATDTQYF. CDR3 DNA sequence: TGTGCCAGCAGTAACTCCTGGGCCACAGATACGCAGTATTTT. The chain joins TRBV6-5 to TRBJ2-3; D not certain. Germline V gene sequence: CDR1 MNHEY, CDR2 SVGAGI. CDR3 length: 14 residues.

A few counts support this clone. The chain employs TRBV30 and TRBJ2-7; 11 bases align to TRBD1. V dropped 8 bases and J dropped 4; count of bases not matched to a gene: 7. CDR3 length: 13 amino acids. Germline V lookup: CDR1 GTSNPN, CDR2 SVGIG (reference sequence). CDR3 DNA sequence: TGTGCCCGCCGGGACAGGGGGTTTTACGAGCAGTACTTC. Translated: CARRDRGFYEQYF. Drawing the rest from reference TRBV30 and TRBJ2-7, the complete variable domain is SQTIHQWPATLVQPVGSPLSLECTVEGTSNPNLYWYRQAAGRGLQLLFYSVGIGQISSEVPQNLSASRPQDRQFILSSKKLLLSDSGFYLCARRDRGFYEQYFGPGTRLTVT.

This chain uses TRBV3-1 (or the pseudogene TRBV3-2) with TRBJ2-1, with TRBD2 as a possible D gene (6 bases). Germline CDR1 LGHDT, CDR2 YNNKEL (reference sequence). The ends were cut back, 4 bases at V and 6 bases at J, with 13 bases in the middle. The CDR3 contains 14 residues. CDR3 nucleotides: TGTGCCAGCAGCCTCGCTGCGGGGACCAATGAGCAGTTCTTC. Translation: CASSLAAGTNEQFF.

This clone occurred once. CDR3 protein: CASSAGQGRHTQYF. The CDR3 coding sequence is TGTGCCAGCAGCGCGGGGCAGGGGAGACATACGCAGTATTTT. The V call is TRBV7-9, the J call TRBJ2-3; D is perhaps TRBD1 or TRBD2 (6 bases each). V was pared by 5 bases and J by 7 bases, with 16 bases between. In germline, CDR1 is SEHNR, CDR2 FQNEAQ (reference sequence). The CDR3 extends over 14 amino acids. Combining the CDR3 with reference TRBV7-9 and TRBJ2-3 gives the whole variable domain DTGVSQNPRHKITKRGQNVTFRCDPISEHNRLYWYRQTLGQGPEFLTYFQNEAQLEKSRLLSDRFSAERPKGSFSTLEIQRTEQGDSAMYLCASSAGQGRHTQYFGPGTRLTVL.

This chain's CDR3 is CASSNRDSNTEAFF. In DNA, the CDR3 is TGTGCCAGCAGCAACCGGGACAGCAACACTGAAGCTTTCTTT. This chain uses TRBV6-6 with TRBJ1-1; 7 bases line up with TRBD1. Losses at the gene ends were 6 bases for V and 2 bases for J; bases not matched to a gene: 6. Germline V gene data show CDR1 as MNHNY and CDR2 as SVGAGI (reference sequence). The CDR3 is 14 residues long.

This clone was counted only a few times. The chain employs TRBV5-1 and TRBJ1-2; TRBD1 matches 7 bases. From germline, CDR1 is SGHRS and CDR2 YFSETQ. The CDR3 is 17 amino acids. Germline trimming cut 2 bases from V and 9 bases from J; bases unmatched to any gene: 19. The CDR3 reads CASSFGGSQGGFFSYTF. The CDR3 DNA is TGCGCCAGCAGCTTCGGTGGATCCCAGGGGGGTTTTTTTAGCTACACCTTC.

The chain joins TRBV30 to TRBJ1-2; 7 positions agree with TRBD1. The CDR3 runs 14 residues. Trimming removed 5 bases from V and 0 bases from J; junction bases left unmatched: 6. Germline CDR1 is GTSNPN and CDR2 is SVGIG (reference sequence). The CDR3 reads CAWDRQGSNYGYTF. Written as DNA, the CDR3 is TGTGCCTGGGACCGACAGGGTTCTAACTATGGCTACACCTTC.

This chain uses TRBV11-2 with TRBJ1-1, with D unresolved. CDR1 is SGHAT and CDR2 is FQNNGV in the germline V gene. The CDR3 spans 15 residues. V was trimmed by 3 bases and J by 0 bases, leaving 11 bases between them. CDR3: CASSLAAYMNTEAFF. The DNA of the CDR3 is TGTGCCAGCAGCTTGGCAGCCTACATGAACACTGAAGCTTTCTTT. The variable domain in full, with the rest retrieved from reference TRBV11-2 and TRBJ1-1, is EAGVAQSPRYKIIEKRQSVAFWCNPISGHATLYWYQQILGQGPKLLIQFQNNGVVDDSQLPKDRFSAERLKGVDSTLKIQPAKLEDSAVYLCASSLAAYMNTEAFFGQGTRLTVV.

This rearrangement joins TRBV30 to TRBJ1-4; D unresolved. Trimming removed 0 bases at V and 7 bases at J, with 15 bases between. The CDR3 has 15 amino acids. CDR1 is GTSNPN and CDR2 is SVGIG in the germline V gene (reference sequence). CDR3 sequence (DNA): TGTGCCTGGAGTGTACCCTGGGGTCGCGCTGAAAAACTGTTTTTT. It is translated as CAWSVPWGRAEKLFF.

This clone was recorded once. The genes are TRBV28 and TRBJ2-4; D unresolved. The CDR3 length is 16 residues. Trimming took 1 base from V and 6 from J, leaving 16 bases between them. The germline CDR1 and CDR2 sequences are MDHEN and SYDVKM. This CDR3 is CASSLFPGQAGNIQYF. The CDR3, as DNA: TGTGCCAGCAGTTTATTCCCTGGTCAAGCCGGAAACATTCAGTACTTC.